A single sample gave rise to the 21 T cell receptor beta chains below, sequenced in a study of CD8 T cells in Susac syndrome. RNA was extracted with the RNeasy kit, and a quantity of about 0.45 to 1 ug was reverse transcribed using random hexamers. TCRdb redid the calling of the immunoSEQ multiplex PCR reads with MiXCR, one entry per CDR3 protein. The table records about 140,000 distinct CDR3 sequences, 85% to 95% of them present only once. Sequencing input: CD4+ T cells from PBMCs. The receptors were sampled from a human donor with multiple sclerosis.

The rearrangement joins TRBV15 to TRBJ1-2, with D tentatively TRBD1 (6 bases). Per germline, CDR1 LNHNV and CDR2 YYDKDF (reference sequence). The CDR3 is 15 amino acids. The germline V and J ends were trimmed by 6 bases and 8 bases, with 22 bases remaining between them. As DNA, the CDR3 is TGTGCCACCAGGATGGGGGCAGGACGAGGAGACGGCTACACCTTC. Translation gives CATRMGAGRGDGYTF.

The chain is built from TRBV12-3 or TRBV12-4 and TRBJ2-5; D is uncertain. The V end lost 5 bases, the J end lost 2 bases, and 12 bases lay between the germline ends. The CDR3 spans 14 residues. CDR3 in amino acids: CASSRVGPQETQYF. The CDR3, as DNA: TGTGCCAGCAGTCGAGTTGGACCGCAAGAGACCCAGTACTTC.

The sample holds a few counts of this clonotype. The gene calls are TRBV29-1 and TRBJ2-1; D is possibly TRBD2 (6 bases). This CDR3 is built from 15 residues. Trimming stripped 1 base from V and 8 bases from J, with 18 bases between. CDR1 and CDR2 from the germline V gene are SQVTM and ANQGSEA. The CDR3 reads CSVEAAGLRKDEQFF. CDR3 nucleotide sequence: TGCAGCGTTGAAGCTGCGGGACTGCGCAAGGATGAGCAGTTCTTC.

V gene TRBV4-3 combines with J gene TRBJ1-4, with D unresolved. The germline V and J ends were trimmed by 4 bases and 10 bases, with 19 bases remaining between them. The CDR3 consists of 15 residues. CDR1 and CDR2 from the germline V gene are LGHNA and YSLEER. The chain's CDR3 is CASSPKPGESLKLFF. CDR3 nucleotides: TGCGCCAGCAGCCCGAAGCCGGGAGAGTCGCTAAAACTGTTTTTT.

The chain couples TRBV30 to TRBJ1-5; D not resolved. The germline CDR1 and CDR2 sequences are GTSNPN and SVGIG (reference sequence). V lost 7 bases, J lost 4 bases, and 14 bases lay in between. The CDR3 contains 13 residues. CDR3 protein: CAFQRSRNQPQHF. CDR3 nucleotide sequence: TGTGCCTTCCAGCGGTCACGGAATCAGCCCCAGCATTTT.

This chain links TRBV28 with TRBJ1-2; unclear D gene. The V gene's germline CDR1 is MDHEN and CDR2 SYDVKM. The CDR3 totals 12 residues. Trimming shortened V by 8 bases and J by 6 bases, and 13 bases separated the two germline ends. CDR3 sequence (DNA): TGTGCCAGCGGGCGCCCTATGGATGGCTACACCTTC. Its protein product is CASGRPMDGYTF.

This rearrangement joins TRBV29-1 to TRBJ1-1; 8 bases are shared with TRBD1. After removal of 8 bases from V and 0 bases from J, the junction contained 11 bases not matched to a gene. Germline CDR1 is SQVTM and CDR2 is ANQGSEA. The CDR3 extends over 15 amino acids. The CDR3 sequence is CSPLGQGVLNTEAFF. CDR3 DNA sequence: TGCAGCCCATTAGGACAGGGAGTCTTGAACACTGAAGCTTTCTTT.

The chain joins TRBV27 to TRBJ2-5; 10 bases fit TRBD2. CDR3 length equals 13 residues. Germline CDR1 and CDR2: MNHEY and SMNVEV (reference sequence). V trimming: 5 bases; J trimming: 5 bases; junction bases outside the gene matches: 2. As DNA, the CDR3 is TGTGCCAGCAGTCAACTAGCGGGGGAGACCCAGTACTTC. Amino acid sequence: CASSQLAGETQYF.

The chain couples TRBV20-1 to TRBJ2-7, with D perhaps TRBD2 (7 bases). Trimming removed 0 bases at V and 2 bases at J, with 8 bases between. The CDR3 has 13 amino acids. Germline lookup yields CDR1 DFQATT and CDR2 SNEGSKA (reference sequence). CDR3 nucleotides: TGCAGTGCTAGAGAAGGGGGGGCCTACGAGCAGTACTTC. Its protein product is CSAREGGAYEQYF.

V and J are TRBV29-1 and TRBJ1-5, with 8 nucleotides matching TRBD1. The CDR3 runs to 14 residues. Trimming took 2 bases from V and 6 from J; bases not matched to a gene: 6. CDR1 is SQVTM and CDR2 is ANQGSEA in the germline V gene. In nucleotides, the CDR3 is TGCAGCGTTGAAACGGACAGGGAGGGTCAGCCCCAGCATTTT. As protein: CSVETDREGQPQHF.

The rearrangement uses TRBV25-1 and TRBJ2-2; 11 bases map to TRBD2. V shed 4 bases and J 3 bases; nucleotides not matched to a gene: 1. CDR1 and CDR2 from the germline V gene are MGHDK and SYGVNS. There are 15 residues in the CDR3. CDR3 sequence (DNA): TGTGCCAGCAGTGGGACTAGCGGGTACACCGGGGAGCTGTTTTTT. Amino acid sequence: CASSGTSGYTGELFF.

The chain couples TRBV24-1 to TRBJ2-5, with a weak D call TRBD1 (6 bases). V lost 4 bases, J lost 2 bases, and 7 bases lay in between. This CDR3 has 13 residues. Germline-derived CDR1 and CDR2 are KGHDR and SFDVKD. CDR3 sequence: CATSEQGQETQYF. The CDR3 nucleotides are TGTGCCACCAGTGAGCAGGGGCAAGAGACCCAGTACTTC.

The V call is TRBV28, the J call TRBJ1-2; no reliable D call. V was trimmed by 6 bases and J by 2 bases, leaving 10 bases between them. The CDR3 sequence is 13 residues long. Germline V gives CDR1 MDHEN, CDR2 SYDVKM. The CDR3 sequence: CASRAPSNYGYTF. The CDR3 DNA sequence: TGTGCCAGCAGAGCCCCAAGCAACTATGGCTACACCTTC.

The chain combines TRBV7-2 with TRBJ2-7; D might be TRBD1 (6 bases). The CDR3 contains 15 residues. Germline loops: CDR1 SGHTA, CDR2 FQGNSA. V was pared by 1 base and J by 2 bases, with 12 bases between. CDR3 coding DNA: TGTGCCAGCAGCTTAGACGGACAGCTGACCTACGAGCAGTACTTC. It yields the protein CASSLDGQLTYEQYF.

The CDR3 DNA sequence: TGTGCCAGCAGCGACCTTAGAGCATTCCCGTCCGGTGAGCAGTTCTTC. Protein sequence: CASSDLRAFPSGEQFF. The chain links TRBV5-6 to TRBJ2-1, with unresolved D. CDR3 length: 16 amino acids. Trimming cost V 4 bases and J 9 bases, with 23 bases left between them. Germline V gene sequence: CDR1 SGHDT, CDR2 YYEEEE. Together with reference TRBV5-6 and TRBJ2-1, the CDR3 gives the full variable domain: DAGVTQSPTHLIKTRGQQVTLRCSPKSGHDTVSWYQQALGQGPQFIFQYYEEEERQRGNFPDRFSGHQFPNYSSELNVNALLLGDSALYLCASSDLRAFPSGEQFFGPGTRLTVL.

V gene TRBV24-1 combines with J gene TRBJ2-5; 7 positions match TRBD1. Germline V lookup: CDR1 KGHDR, CDR2 SFDVKD. The V gene end was trimmed by 4 bases and the J gene end by 1 base; junction bases not matched to a gene: 14. This CDR3 has 18 amino acids. In nucleotides, the CDR3 is TGTGCCACCAGTGACCGAGGTGACAGGGCACCTCTCCAAGAGACCCAGTACTTC. Its translation is CATSDRGDRAPLQETQYF.

This sequence joins TRBV3-1 and TRBJ2-5, with 8 bases lining up with TRBD2. The ends lost 5 bases at V and 7 bases at J; junction bases unmatched: 9. Looked up from germline, CDR1 is LGHDT and CDR2 is YNNKEL (reference sequence). The CDR3 spans 14 residues. Here the CDR3 reads CASSKRTSRGTQYF. The CDR3 DNA reads TGTGCCAGCAGCAAACGGACTAGCAGAGGGACCCAGTACTTC.

This sequence joins TRBV15 and TRBJ1-2, with D perhaps TRBD1 (5 bases). CDR3 size: 15 residues. Germline assignment: CDR1 LNHNV and CDR2 YYDKDF (reference sequence). The V end lost 2 bases, the J end lost 7 bases, and 17 bases lay between the germline ends. CDR3 in DNA: TGTGCCACCAGCAGATCGGGAGGGGAAGTGGGTGGCTACACCTTC. Translation gives CATSRSGGEVGGYTF.

The chain links TRBV27 to TRBJ1-1, with no clear D. Per the germline V gene, CDR1 is MNHEY and CDR2 is SMNVEV (reference sequence). There are 14 residues in the CDR3. V was trimmed by 0 bases and J by 0 bases, leaving 5 bases between them. The CDR3 loop reads CASSLSGMNTEAFF. CDR3 coding DNA: TGTGCCAGCAGTTTATCAGGCATGAACACTGAAGCTTTCTTT.

The V gene is TRBV28, the J gene TRBJ2-7; D remains unclear. The germline CDR1 and CDR2 sequences are MDHEN and SYDVKM. V lost 5 bases and J lost 3, with 8 bases in between. The CDR3 sequence is 12 residues long. CDR3 nucleotide sequence: TGTGCCAGCAGTGTCCGAGGCTACGAGCAGTACTTC. Its translation: CASSVRGYEQYF.

The chain employs TRBV7-9 and TRBJ1-2; D may be TRBD1 (5 bases). The CDR3 sequence is 15 residues long. Trimming took 5 bases from V and 1 from J, leaving 14 bases between them. CDR1 is SEHNR, CDR2 FQNEAQ, per germline (reference sequence). CDR3: CASSLKAGGNYGYTF. For the CDR3, the DNA is TGTGCCAGCAGCCTGAAGGCGGGGGGTAACTATGGCTACACCTTC.